The present T cell receptor (beta chain) was sequenced within a study of blood T cell repertoires in COVID-19. Study overall: Italy, Spain and the United States were the sources of the convalescent and acute COVID-19 samples.

Seattle cases were enrolled at active infection and followed longitudinally. The V segment lost 2 bases and the J segment 0 bases; nucleotides outside the gene matches: 5. Germline V gene lookup returns CDR1 KGHSH and CDR2 LQKENI. The CDR3 runs to 16 residues. Produced via immunoSEQ multiplex PCR; TCRdb's table is partial and in-frame only. Of some 25,000 clones listed, over 75% are singletons. V gene TRBV18 combines with J gene TRBJ2-7; 9 positions match TRBD1. This clonotype was obtained from a woman in her sixties or seventies with COVID-19, enrolled during active disease. Sequencing was done on a sample of peripheral blood. This chain's CDR3 is CASSPTTGGFSYEQYF. In DNA, the CDR3 is TGTGCCAGCTCACCAACGACAGGGGGTTTCTCCTACGAGCAGTACTTC.